The TCR beta chain under discussion was sequenced for a study of OX40 agonist ivuxolimab in advanced cancers. Study background: The patients got ivuxolimab, which is an agonistic anti-OX40 (CD134) antibody. Intravenous ivuxolimab was administered to patients every 2 weeks at 0.01 to 10 mg/kg.

Some clones are missing from TCRdb's copy, which holds only in-frame ones; the method was immunoSEQ multiplex PCR. Of 60,000 or so clones listed, roughly 83% are singletons. About this clone itself: Its antigen is currently unknown.

Study results and limitations: A proportion of nonresponders additionally exhibited low normalized T-cell clonal expansion.

Trimming stripped 4 bases from V and 4 bases from J, with 13 bases between. The CDR3 consists of 14 residues. Germline CDR1 reads SGHNT; CDR2 reads YENEEA. This receptor was identified in an adult with an advanced solid tumor such as melanoma, head and neck, liver or kidney cancer. Material: CD4+ or CD8+ T cells sorted from blood, obtained in a trial of the OX40 agonist ivuxolimab. V is TRBV11-3 and J is TRBJ2-5, with D tentatively TRBD2 (5 bases). This CDR3 reads CASSSGMPGETQYF. For the CDR3, the DNA is TGTGCCAGCAGCTCGGGGATGCCGGGAGAGACCCAGTACTTC.